This entry concerns a single T cell receptor (beta chain). Its antigen is currently not known. There are no base qualities to consult, and no much larger clone falls within one base. The immunoSEQ Assay, a bias-controlled multiplex PCR, was used to amplify TCRbeta CDR3 regions from genomic DNA. The original methods were these. Nucleated cell counts per sample were estimated from amplification of reference gene primers within the assay. To quantify the absolute abundance of each unique TCRbeta CDR3 rearrangement, sequence reads were collapsed and filtered. For each sample, productive Simpson clonality was calculated as the square root of Simpson's diversity index over productive rearrangements. TCRdb mirrors the immuneACCESS table, restricted to in-frame sequences. Some clones are absent from its copies; in checked studies, under half trace to an unresolved V gene, and the reason for the others is unknown. The V and J calls and the clone size are those of that table, but D and trimming were determined from the DNA. The sample table lists 57,000 or so clones, around four fifths of them with a count of one. The ten most abundant clones make up 5% to 5.5% of the sample.

The record originates from a study of blood T cell repertoires in COVID-19 (TCRdb year 2020). Regarding the study in general: The collaborator samples originated in the United States, Italy and Spain and spanned the acute and convalescent phases of COVID-19. Nearly every sample came with metadata listing a de-identified subject ID, COVID-19 status, age in years and sex. A freely available public database, intended as a resource for researchers studying the immune response to SARS-CoV-2, is where the repertoires were released. Where HLA class I and class II types were available, the types were taken from metadata supplied by the sample provider, not from assay-based typing. The material from the prospective study consisted of cDNA or gDNA derived from T cells, B-cell-depleted T cells, or PBMCs. The samples were drawn from the first 160 participants of the ongoing ImmuneRACE study and from 950 to 1,500 subjects provided by 6 global collaborators. Deeply sampled blood TCRbeta repertoires from subjects exposed to, actively infected with, or recovered from COVID-19 were included in the dataset.

Summary of the overall study and its limitations: The amount of clinical and demographic metadata varied by source and participant and was provided uncurated.

CDR1 and CDR2 are read off the germline V gene as SQVTM and ANQGSEA. CDR3 length: 17 amino acids, cysteine to phenylalanine. Only the CDR3 region is kept as DNA, spanning 51 bases read in frame from base 1. The junction shows trimming of 5 bases on V and 0 bases on J, and the gene matches do not reach 12 bases of it. The collaborating institutions used their own protocols to collect whole blood in K2EDTA tubes. For TCRbeta analysis, collaborators shipped samples in one of three forms: frozen whole blood, isolated PBMCs, or DNA extracted from either of those sample types. The sequence was collected from a man between 65 and 85 years old with acute or convalescent COVID-19. In this chain, TRBV29-1 is recombined with TRBJ2-3; 9 bases in the junction line up with TRBD2. Specimen: peripheral blood. The sequenced DNA: TGCAGCGTTCGGGGTAGCGGGGGACATACTAGCACAGATACGCAGTATTTT. It codes for CSVRGSGGHTSTDTQYF.